Given below is one T cell receptor (beta chain) in context. Its antigen remains unknown. This sample stems from a study of CXCR3-negative and CXCR3-positive naive CD8 T cells. Study details: The total count of TRB reads reached around 130 million, and each library contributed about 1.5 +/- 0.3 million.

Findings and caveats of the study: Diversity in memory CD8+ cells fell much lower than the comparably high levels seen in both naive subsets.

The CDR3 contains 14 residues. It was by 5' RACE with UMI labels that the TRB cDNA libraries were prepared. With the 5' RACE reads reprocessed, TCRdb shows one record per CDR3 protein and no DNA. The data show 50,000 to 65,000 distinct CDR3 sequences, and the top ten clones hold roughly a quarter. The chain is built from TRBV12-3 or TRBV12-4 and TRBJ2-5; TCRdb's D call, TRBD1, is unchecked because there is no DNA. The sequence was collected from a human donor in good health. Some clones in this sample may be carry-over from other donors' samples. The specimen was memory CD8+ T cells from blood. CDR3 sequence: CASSWTVKQETQYF.